The 6 T cell receptor beta chains below all came from one sample that was sequenced in a study of T-cell reconstitution after alpha-beta-depleted transplantation in children. This sample's TCRbeta library carried unique molecular identifier barcodes. TCRdb re-analysed the PCR reads in MiXCR, keeping a single row per CDR3 protein. The data show 130,000 to 150,000 distinct CDR3 sequences, 8% to 10% seen once. The input for sequencing was PBMCs, mostly from graft donor cells, taken 180 days after TCRalphabeta/CD19-depleted stem cell transplant. Receptor source: a female patient aged 2 to 10 who had a stem cell transplant for congenital amegakaryocytic thrombocytopenia, so the T cells may come from the graft donor.

This clonotype was detected ten times or more. This chain connects TRBV9 to TRBJ2-3; the D is unclear. Germline loops: CDR1 SGDLS, CDR2 YYNGEE. V lost 4 bases and J lost 5, with 14 bases in between. The CDR3 is made up of 14 amino acids. The CDR3 loop is CASSHLDGLDTQYF. The DNA of the CDR3 is TGTGCCAGCAGCCATCTTGACGGATTAGATACGCAGTATTTT.

This clonotype was observed a few times. This chain connects TRBV28 to TRBJ1-4; the match to TRBD1 covers 7 bases. CDR3 length equals 12 residues. Trimming cost V 8 bases and J 10 bases; bases outside gene matches: 7. CDR1 and CDR2 from the germline V gene are MDHEN and SYDVKM. The CDR3 DNA is TGTGCCAGCCGGGACAGCCTAGGAAAACTGTTTTTT. It specifies CASRDSLGKLFF.

This clonotype was seen more than once but under ten times. The gene calls are TRBV7-2 and TRBJ2-7; 7 bases align to TRBD1. Germline V gene sequence: CDR1 SGHTA, CDR2 FQGNSA. This CDR3 contains 14 residues. Unmatched junction bases numbered 7, after V lost 5 bases and J lost 3 bases. In DNA form, the CDR3 reads TGTGCCAGCAGCCAGACAGGGTGGGACTACGAGCAGTACTTC. Its translation is CASSQTGWDYEQYF.

The chain uses TRBV12-3 or TRBV12-4 and TRBJ2-2; D gene uncertain. V lost 7 bases, J lost 6 bases, and 12 bases lay in between. This CDR3 is built from 13 residues. The CDR3 DNA reads TGTGCCAGCAATCCGAACGGCCCCGGGGAGCTGTTTTTT. This gives the protein CASNPNGPGELFF.

The chain employs TRBV5-4 and TRBJ2-6, with unresolved D. The V end lost 0 bases, the J end lost 0 bases, and 1 base lay between the germline ends. The germline V gene has CDR1 SGHNT and CDR2 YYREEE (reference sequence). The CDR3 runs 14 residues. The CDR3 nucleotides read TGTGCCAGCAGCTTGGACTCTGGGGCCAACGTCCTGACTTTC. Translated, it gives CASSLDSGANVLTF.

The genes are TRBV4-2 and TRBJ2-7, with D perhaps TRBD1 (6 bases). The germline V gene has CDR1 LGHNA and CDR2 YNFKEQ. This CDR3 is built from 17 residues. V was clipped by 4 bases and J by 1 base, with 20 bases between them. The CDR3 DNA sequence: TGTGCCAGCAGCCGCGACCACACGGGACAACCGTCCTACGAGCAGTACTTC. Protein: CASSRDHTGQPSYEQYF.